This TCR beta chain was observed in a study of cytomegalovirus exposure and HLA in healthy donors. Study in general: Earlier findings included roughly 120 million unique TCR beta sequences obtained from roughly 200 million T cells. Study observations and caveats: Beyond CMV serostatus, there was no information to go on about immune exposure. Previously analyzed data showed that most TCR beta V segments were productive at a frequency of about 90% or about 30%.

Germline CDR1 is MNHNS and CDR2 is SASEGT. The V and J ends lost 4 bases and 4 bases, in that order; junction bases with no gene match: 6. The CDR3 contains 14 residues. With regard to this clone: Its specificity is not known. The same CDR3 is also encoded by other DNA sequences in this sample.

The PCR had 60 Vbeta and 13 Jbeta primers. Libraries were prepared by immunoSEQ multiplex PCR; TCRdb keeps only in-frame clonotypes and omits some of them. The sample records around 170,000 clones, 75% to 90% being singletons. Healthy individuals who donated bone marrow served as the donors. The TCR was taken from a young woman in good health and CMV-seronegative. Sequencing was done on a sample of PBMCs. The chain employs TRBV6-1 and TRBJ1-2, with TRBD1 matching over 7 bases. The CDR3 DNA is TGTGCCAGCAGTGGAAACCGGGACAGCTATGGCTACACCTTC. Translation: CASSGNRDSYGYTF.